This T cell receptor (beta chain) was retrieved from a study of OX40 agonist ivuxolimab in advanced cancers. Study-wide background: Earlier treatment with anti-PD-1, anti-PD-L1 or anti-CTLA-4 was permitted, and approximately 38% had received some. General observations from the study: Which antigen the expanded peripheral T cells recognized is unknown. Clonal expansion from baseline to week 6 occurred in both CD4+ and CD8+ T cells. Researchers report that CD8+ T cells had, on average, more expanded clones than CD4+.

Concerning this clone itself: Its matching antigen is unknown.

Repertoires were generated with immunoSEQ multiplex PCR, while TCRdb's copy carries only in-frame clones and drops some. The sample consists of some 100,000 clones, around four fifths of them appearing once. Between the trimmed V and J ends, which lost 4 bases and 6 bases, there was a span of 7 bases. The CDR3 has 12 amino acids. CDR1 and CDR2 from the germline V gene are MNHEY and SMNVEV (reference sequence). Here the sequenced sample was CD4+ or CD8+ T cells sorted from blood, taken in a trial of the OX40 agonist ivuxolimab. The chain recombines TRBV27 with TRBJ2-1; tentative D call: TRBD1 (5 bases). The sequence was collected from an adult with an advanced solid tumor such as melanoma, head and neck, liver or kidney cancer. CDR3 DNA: TGTGCCAGCAGTTCAGGGTTCAATGAGCAGTTCTTC. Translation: CASSSGFNEQFF.